Each of the 19 T cell receptor beta chains below was sequenced from the same sample in a study of monozygotic twins with inflammatory bowel disease. TCRdb re-called the 5' RACE reads; one entry per CDR3 protein, DNA not given. The table lists around 230,000 distinct CDR3 sequences, with approximately 1.6% in the top ten. Material: blood. All receptors come from a human donor with ulcerative colitis or Crohn's disease, or a healthy co-twin of an affected twin (not recorded which).

The chain employs TRBV18 and TRBJ1-3. The CDR3 consists of 16 residues. From germline, CDR1 is KGHSH and CDR2 LQKENI. Here the CDR3 reads CASSPLADSSGNTIYF. The full variable domain, rest sourced from reference TRBV18 and TRBJ1-3, is NAGVMQNPRHLVRRRGQEARLRCSPMKGHSHVYWYRQLPEEGLKFMVYLQKENIIDESGMPKERFSAEFPKEGPSILRIQQVVRGDSAAYFCASSPLADSSGNTIYFGEGSWLTVV.

The rearrangement links TRBV7-2 to TRBJ1-6. This CDR3 has 19 amino acids. Germline V gene sequence: CDR1 SGHTA, CDR2 FQGNSA. The CDR3 sequence is CASSLASSWSSGIPSPLHF. The entire variable domain, with the rest obtained from reference TRBV7-2 and TRBJ1-6, is as follows: GAGVSQSPSNKVTEKGKDVELRCDPISGHTALYWYRQSLGQGLEFLIYFQGNSAPDKSGLPSDRFSAERTGGSVSTLTIQRTQQEDSAVYLCASSLASSWSSGIPSPLHFGNGTRLTVT.

The rearrangement joins TRBV20-1 to TRBJ1-1. Germline CDR1 DFQATT, CDR2 SNEGSKA (reference sequence). The CDR3 has 14 residues. The CDR3 loop is CSAGGPRSWTEAFF.

The chain employs TRBV7-3 and TRBJ2-3; lacking DNA, the TRBD1 call made by TCRdb goes unchecked. Per the germline V gene, CDR1 is SGHTA and CDR2 is FQGTGA. The CDR3 spans 14 residues. The CDR3: CASSLTGTGDAQYF.

The chain joins TRBV13 to TRBJ2-7; TCRdb picks TRBD1, but there is no DNA to check that call. The CDR3 length is 14 residues. Germline lookup yields CDR1 PRHDT and CDR2 FYEKMQ (reference sequence). The CDR3 is CASSLGTDPGEQYF.

J is TRBJ2-1 and V is TRBV20-1; TCRdb designates TRBD1, a call that cannot be tested without DNA. Germline V lookup: CDR1 DFQATT, CDR2 SNEGSKA (reference sequence). This CDR3 is built from 13 residues. CDR3 protein: CSATRDRDDEQFF.

The chain has TRBV29-1 and TRBJ2-4; TCRdb's D call of TRBD2 is untestable without DNA. The CDR3 extends over 13 amino acids. The germline V gene encodes CDR1 SQVTM and CDR2 ANQGSEA. CDR3 region: CSVGGGGGNIQYF. The variable domain in full, completed from reference TRBV29-1 and TRBJ2-4, reads SAVISQKPSRDICQRGTSLTIQCQVDSQVTMMFWYRQQPGQSLTLIATANQGSEATYESGFVIDKFPISRPNLTFSTLTVSNMSPEDSSIYLCSVGGGGGNIQYFGAGTRLSVL.

V is TRBV6-6 and J is TRBJ1-1; lacking DNA, the TRBD1 call made by TCRdb goes unchecked. The CDR3 has 12 residues. The germline CDR1 and CDR2 sequences are MNHNY and SVGAGI (reference sequence). The CDR3 is CASRPFGTSASF.

The chain links TRBV6-5 to TRBJ2-1; absent DNA, TCRdb's TRBD1 call cannot be checked. Germline CDR1 is MNHEY and CDR2 is SVGAGI. The CDR3 contains 16 residues. CDR3: CASSYQWQGADNEQFF.

This chain links TRBV5-1 with TRBJ2-3. This CDR3 comprises 13 residues. Germline-derived CDR1 and CDR2 are SGHRS and YFSETQ. The CDR3 sequence is CASSLVGEDTQYF. Looking up the rest from reference TRBV5-1 and TRBJ2-3 gives the full variable domain: KAGVTQTPRYLIKTRGQQVTLSCSPISGHRSVSWYQQTPGQGLQFLFEYFSETQRNKGNFPGRFSGRQFSNSRSEMNVSTLELGDSALYLCASSLVGEDTQYFGPGTRLTVL.

This chain joins TRBV6-5 and TRBJ1-1; the D call from TCRdb, TRBD1, cannot be confirmed without DNA. This CDR3 has 16 residues. In germline, CDR1 is MNHEY, CDR2 SVGAGI. The CDR3 is CASSYSPGPLNTEAFF.

The V and J genes are TRBV6-1 and TRBJ1-1. Per germline, CDR1 MNHNS and CDR2 SASEGT. The CDR3 loop spans 14 amino acids. The CDR3 region is CASSLNRVGTEAFF.

The CDR3 spells CASSLGGTAQDPLHF. The V and J genes are TRBV5-1 and TRBJ1-6; TCRdb indicates TRBD1, and absent DNA this call remains unverified. The length of the CDR3 is 15 residues. Germline-derived CDR1 and CDR2 are SGHRS and YFSETQ.

This sequence joins TRBV6-1 and TRBJ1-5. CDR3 length: 14 residues. CDR1 is MNHNS and CDR2 is SASEGT in the germline V gene. CDR3 sequence: CASEERGRGQPQHF.

The chain recombines TRBV7-2 with TRBJ2-3. CDR3 length equals 14 residues. Germline CDR1 and CDR2: SGHTA and FQGNSA. CDR3: CASSPREITDTQYF. The complete variable domain, with remaining parts taken from reference TRBV7-2 and TRBJ2-3, reads GAGVSQSPSNKVTEKGKDVELRCDPISGHTALYWYRQSLGQGLEFLIYFQGNSAPDKSGLPSDRFSAERTGGSVSTLTIQRTQQEDSAVYLCASSPREITDTQYFGPGTRLTVL.

J is TRBJ1-2 and V is TRBV2. Germline CDR1 and CDR2: SNHLY and FYNNEI. The CDR3 is 11 residues long. The CDR3 loop is CASSDRDGYTF. The variable domain in full, completed from reference TRBV2 and TRBJ1-2, reads EPEVTQTPSHQVTQMGQEVILRCVPISNHLYFYWYRQILGQKVEFLVSFYNNEISEKSEIFDDQFSVERPDGSNFTLKIRSTKLEDSAMYFCASSDRDGYTFGSGTRLTVV.

The rearrangement joins TRBV12-3 or TRBV12-4 to TRBJ2-1. This CDR3 has 13 amino acids. CDR3 residues: CASREKDWNEQFF.

The rearrangement links TRBV7-3 to TRBJ1-6; lacking DNA, the TRBD1 call made by TCRdb goes unchecked. Germline CDR1 is SGHTA and CDR2 is FQGTGA. This CDR3 comprises 14 residues. The CDR3 loop reads CASSFGTGDSPLHF.

The chain employs TRBV5-1 and TRBJ2-3; TCRdb designates TRBD2, a call that cannot be tested without DNA. Germline CDR1 is SGHRS and CDR2 is YFSETQ. The CDR3 runs 15 residues. The CDR3 sequence: CAISLGGNVPDTQYF.